Listed below are T cell receptor beta chains from one sample, sequenced in a study of human T cells and chemical hapten exposure. TCRdb re-analysed the 5' RACE reads in MiXCR, keeping a single row per CDR3 protein. This sample has 130,000 or so distinct CDR3 sequences, with around 4% found just once. Source of these receptors: a female donor in good health. Each CDR3 is given with its conserved first and last residue. Fields, in order: J gene, clone size, D gene, V gene, CDR3 length, CDR3 DNA, CDR3 protein. A D gene is named only where the DNA matches it firmly. Expanded clones get a size class; other rows say once, few or many, or leave the size out.

j_call: TRBJ1-1; clone_size: many; d_call: .; v_call: TRBV2; cdr3_length: 13; cdr3_nt: TGTGCCAGCAGGGTACAGGGGAACACTGAAGCTTTCTTT; cdr3_aa: CASRVQGNTEAFF
j_call: TRBJ2-3; clone_size: few; d_call: .; v_call: TRBV3-2; cdr3_length: 18; cdr3_nt: TGTGCCAGCAGCCAGGCTAGGGACTACCGGACTAGCACAGATACGCAGTATTTT; cdr3_aa: CASSQARDYRTSTDTQYF
j_call: TRBJ2-2; clone_size: few; d_call: .; v_call: TRBV12-3/TRBV12-4; cdr3_length: 15; cdr3_nt: TGTGCCAGCAGTTTATCAGATGGGTTGGCCGGGGAGCTGTTTTTT; cdr3_aa: CASSLSDGLAGELFF
j_call: TRBJ2-7; clone_size: many; d_call: TRBD1; v_call: TRBV5-6; cdr3_length: 16; cdr3_nt: TGTGCCAGCAGCCTTGGTACCGGGACAGGGTACCACGAGCAGTACTTC; cdr3_aa: CASSLGTGTGYHEQYF
j_call: TRBJ2-5; clone_size: many; d_call: .; v_call: TRBV15; cdr3_length: 15; cdr3_nt: TGTGCCACCAGCAGAAGTGACACGTTCCAAGAGACCCAGTACTTC; cdr3_aa: CATSRSDTFQETQYF
j_call: TRBJ1-1; clone_size: .; d_call: .; v_call: TRBV4-1; cdr3_length: 13; cdr3_nt: TGCGCCAGCAGCCTGGACATTTTCACTGAAGCTTTCTTT; cdr3_aa: CASSLDIFTEAFF
j_call: TRBJ1-5; clone_size: many; d_call: .; v_call: TRBV28; cdr3_length: 14; cdr3_nt: TGTGCCAGCAACGACTGGAGGGACGATCAGCCCCAGCATTTT; cdr3_aa: CASNDWRDDQPQHF
j_call: TRBJ2-3; clone_size: many; d_call: .; v_call: TRBV20-1; cdr3_length: 17; cdr3_nt: TGCAGTGCTAGAGATTATCGGGGGGCAAGGGCTATCGATACGCAGTATTTT; cdr3_aa: CSARDYRGARAIDTQYF
j_call: TRBJ1-1; clone_size: many; d_call: TRBD1; v_call: TRBV18; cdr3_length: 14; cdr3_nt: TGTGCCAGCTCAAGCGGACAGGGCCAAACTGAAGCTTTCTTT; cdr3_aa: CASSSGQGQTEAFF
j_call: TRBJ1-1; clone_size: .; d_call: .; v_call: TRBV30; cdr3_length: 14; cdr3_nt: TGTGCCTGGAGTGTATTAGGGTCGAACACTGAAGCTTTCTTT; cdr3_aa: CAWSVLGSNTEAFF
j_call: TRBJ2-7; clone_size: many; d_call: .; v_call: TRBV28; cdr3_length: 15; cdr3_nt: TGTGCCAGCAGCTTCCTAGGGGGGGGGAAGGACGAGCAGTACTTC; cdr3_aa: CASSFLGGGKDEQYF
j_call: TRBJ1-4; clone_size: few; d_call: .; v_call: TRBV6-5; cdr3_length: 13; cdr3_nt: TGTGCCAGCAGTAGGGAGACTAATGAAAAACTGTTTTTT; cdr3_aa: CASSRETNEKLFF
j_call: TRBJ2-1; clone_size: many; d_call: .; v_call: TRBV9; cdr3_length: 12; cdr3_nt: TGTGCCAGCAGCGGAGGAGGGAATGAGCAGTTCTTC; cdr3_aa: CASSGGGNEQFF
j_call: TRBJ1-3; clone_size: many; d_call: .; v_call: TRBV6-1; cdr3_length: 12; cdr3_nt: TGTGCCAGCAGCTTCAAGAGAAACACCATATATTTT; cdr3_aa: CASSFKRNTIYF
j_call: TRBJ2-7; clone_size: many; d_call: TRBD1; v_call: TRBV7-2; cdr3_length: 13; cdr3_nt: TGTGCCAGCAGCCGGACAGGGAATTACGAGCAGTACTTC; cdr3_aa: CASSRTGNYEQYF
j_call: TRBJ2-7; clone_size: many; d_call: .; v_call: TRBV13; cdr3_length: 11; cdr3_nt: TGTGCCAGCAGCGTTACCTACGAGCAGTACTTC; cdr3_aa: CASSVTYEQYF
j_call: TRBJ1-6; clone_size: few; d_call: .; v_call: TRBV7-9; cdr3_length: 14; cdr3_nt: TGTGCCAGCAGCTTAAGGGGGGAAAATTCACCCCTCCACTTT; cdr3_aa: CASSLRGENSPLHF
j_call: TRBJ1-1; clone_size: many; d_call: .; v_call: TRBV2; cdr3_length: 14; cdr3_nt: TGTGCCAGCAGTGAATACCCAGGGCCCTTAGAAGCTTTCTTT; cdr3_aa: CASSEYPGPLEAFF
j_call: TRBJ2-3; clone_size: many; d_call: TRBD2; v_call: TRBV3-1; cdr3_length: 15; cdr3_nt: TGTGCCAGCAGCCAGCCATGGGGGGGAGAGTATACGCAGTATTTT; cdr3_aa: CASSQPWGGEYTQYF
j_call: TRBJ1-2; clone_size: many; d_call: .; v_call: TRBV12-3/TRBV12-4; cdr3_length: 11; cdr3_nt: TGTGCCAGCACCTCGCCTTTTGGCTACACCTTC; cdr3_aa: CASTSPFGYTF
j_call: TRBJ1-2; clone_size: .; d_call: .; v_call: TRBV5-8; cdr3_length: 15; cdr3_nt: TGTGCCAGCAGCTGGCAAGAATACTTTAGCTATGGCTACACCTTC; cdr3_aa: CASSWQEYFSYGYTF
j_call: TRBJ2-7; clone_size: many; d_call: TRBD1; v_call: TRBV18; cdr3_length: 14; cdr3_nt: TGTGCCAGCTCACCTCCCGAGACTATGGGACAGGGGAGCTTC; cdr3_aa: CASSPPETMGQGSF
j_call: TRBJ1-6; clone_size: .; d_call: TRBD1; v_call: TRBV7-2; cdr3_length: 14; cdr3_nt: TGTGCCAGCAGCACGAGACAGGGACAGTCACCCCTCCACTTT; cdr3_aa: CASSTRQGQSPLHF
j_call: TRBJ1-3; clone_size: many; d_call: .; v_call: TRBV9; cdr3_length: 16; cdr3_nt: TGTGCCAGCAGCGTAGATTTTAGGGGTTCTGGAAACACCATATATTTT; cdr3_aa: CASSVDFRGSGNTIYF
j_call: TRBJ2-1; clone_size: many; d_call: .; v_call: TRBV20-1; cdr3_length: 16; cdr3_nt: TGCAGTGCTAGAGATCGGGGCGGCTACTCCTACAATGAGCAGTTCTTC; cdr3_aa: CSARDRGGYSYNEQFF
j_call: TRBJ2-1; clone_size: few; d_call: TRBD1; v_call: TRBV20-1; cdr3_length: 18; cdr3_nt: TGCAGTGCCTACCGGGGACAGGGGTGGGACCTACTCTACAATGAGCAGTTCTTC; cdr3_aa: CSAYRGQGWDLLYNEQFF
j_call: TRBJ1-5; clone_size: few; d_call: TRBD1; v_call: TRBV11-2; cdr3_length: 16; cdr3_nt: TGTGCCAGCAGCCATACAGGGGGCGCAGGCAATCAGCCCCAGCATTTT; cdr3_aa: CASSHTGGAGNQPQHF
j_call: TRBJ2-7; clone_size: few; d_call: TRBD2; v_call: TRBV12-3/TRBV12-4; cdr3_length: 17; cdr3_nt: TGTGCCAGCAGCCAGGGACTAGCGGGGGGGCCCTTCTACGAGCAGTACTTC; cdr3_aa: CASSQGLAGGPFYEQYF
j_call: TRBJ1-5; clone_size: .; d_call: .; v_call: TRBV20-1; cdr3_length: 14; cdr3_nt: TGCAGTGCATGCTCGGTGTATAGCAATCAGCCCCAGCATTTT; cdr3_aa: CSACSVYSNQPQHF
j_call: TRBJ1-1; clone_size: many; d_call: .; v_call: TRBV7-3; cdr3_length: 13; cdr3_nt: TGTGCCAGCAGCTTAACGCCCGGGACTGAAGCTTTCTTT; cdr3_aa: CASSLTPGTEAFF
j_call: TRBJ1-5; clone_size: many; d_call: .; v_call: TRBV6-1; cdr3_length: 12; cdr3_nt: TGTGCCAGCAGTGAAAGAGGTCAGCCCCAGCATTTT; cdr3_aa: CASSERGQPQHF
j_call: TRBJ1-1; clone_size: many; d_call: .; v_call: TRBV12-3/TRBV12-4; cdr3_length: 14; cdr3_nt: TGTGCCAGCCGAAGGGGGGCTCGGGGAACTGAAGCTTTCTTT; cdr3_aa: CASRRGARGTEAFF
j_call: TRBJ1-3; clone_size: few; d_call: .; v_call: TRBV6-2/TRBV6-3; cdr3_length: 12; cdr3_nt: TGTGCCAGCAGACCGACTGGAAACACCATATATTTT; cdr3_aa: CASRPTGNTIYF
j_call: TRBJ2-7; clone_size: many; d_call: TRBD2; v_call: TRBV7-6; cdr3_length: 13; cdr3_nt: TGTGCCAGCAGCTTAGCGCGGGAGGCAGAGCAGTACTTC; cdr3_aa: CASSLAREAEQYF
j_call: TRBJ2-7; clone_size: many; d_call: TRBD1; v_call: TRBV2; cdr3_length: 13; cdr3_nt: TGTGCCAGCACTTACAGGGGGATGCACGAGCAGTACTTC; cdr3_aa: CASTYRGMHEQYF
j_call: TRBJ2-2; clone_size: few; d_call: .; v_call: TRBV4-2; cdr3_length: 14; cdr3_nt: TGTGCCAGCAGCCAAGGCCCGAACACCGGGGAGCTGTTTTTT; cdr3_aa: CASSQGPNTGELFF
j_call: TRBJ2-1; clone_size: .; d_call: .; v_call: TRBV6-1; cdr3_length: 13; cdr3_nt: TGTGCCAGCAGTGAGGGGGTTTGGGGCAGGCAGTTCTTC; cdr3_aa: CASSEGVWGRQFF
j_call: TRBJ2-1; clone_size: few; d_call: TRBD1; v_call: TRBV3-1; cdr3_length: 16; cdr3_nt: TGTGCCAGCAGCCAGAACTTTAAGACAGGGGCTAATGAGCAGTTCTTC; cdr3_aa: CASSQNFKTGANEQFF
j_call: TRBJ1-1; clone_size: many; d_call: .; v_call: TRBV29-1; cdr3_length: 14; cdr3_nt: TGCAGCGTTGCGCCATTGTATTCGGACACTGAAGCTTTCTTT; cdr3_aa: CSVAPLYSDTEAFF
j_call: TRBJ2-5; clone_size: many; d_call: .; v_call: TRBV7-2; cdr3_length: 11; cdr3_nt: TGTGCCAGCAGCTTCGTGGGGCCCCAGTACTTC; cdr3_aa: CASSFVGPQYF
j_call: TRBJ2-7; clone_size: many; d_call: TRBD1; v_call: TRBV27; cdr3_length: 17; cdr3_nt: TGTGCCAGCAGGGGACGGACAGGGGGCACGGTGACCTACGAGCAGTACTTC; cdr3_aa: CASRGRTGGTVTYEQYF